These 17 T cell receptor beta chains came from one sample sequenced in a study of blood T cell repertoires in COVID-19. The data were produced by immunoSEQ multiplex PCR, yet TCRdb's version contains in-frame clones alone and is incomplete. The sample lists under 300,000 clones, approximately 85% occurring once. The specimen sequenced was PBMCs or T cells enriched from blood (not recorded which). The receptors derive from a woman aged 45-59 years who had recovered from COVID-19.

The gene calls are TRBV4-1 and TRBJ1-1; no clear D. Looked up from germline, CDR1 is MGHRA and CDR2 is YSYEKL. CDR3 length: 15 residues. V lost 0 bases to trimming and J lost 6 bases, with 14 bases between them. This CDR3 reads CASSQDQRGPAEAFF. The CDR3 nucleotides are TGCGCCAGCAGCCAAGATCAGCGGGGTCCGGCTGAAGCTTTCTTT.

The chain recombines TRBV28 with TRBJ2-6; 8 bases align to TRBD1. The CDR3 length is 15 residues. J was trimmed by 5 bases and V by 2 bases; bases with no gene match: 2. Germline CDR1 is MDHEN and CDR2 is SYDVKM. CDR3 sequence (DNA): TGTGCCAGCAGTTTAGGACAGGGCTGGGCCAACGTCCTGACTTTC. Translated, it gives CASSLGQGWANVLTF. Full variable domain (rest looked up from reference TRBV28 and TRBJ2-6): DVKVTQSSRYLVKRTGEKVFLECVQDMDHENMFWYRQDPGLGLRLIYFSYDVKMKEKGDIPEGYSVSREKKERFSLILESASTNQTSMYLCASSLGQGWANVLTFGAGSRLTVL.

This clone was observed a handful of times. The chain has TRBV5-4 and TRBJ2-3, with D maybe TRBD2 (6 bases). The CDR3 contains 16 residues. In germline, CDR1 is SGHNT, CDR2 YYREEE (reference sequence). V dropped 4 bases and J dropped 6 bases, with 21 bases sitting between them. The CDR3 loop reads CASSRGDVVGADTQYF. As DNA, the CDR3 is TGTGCCAGCAGCCGCGGGGACGTCGTAGGGGCGGATACGCAGTATTTT.

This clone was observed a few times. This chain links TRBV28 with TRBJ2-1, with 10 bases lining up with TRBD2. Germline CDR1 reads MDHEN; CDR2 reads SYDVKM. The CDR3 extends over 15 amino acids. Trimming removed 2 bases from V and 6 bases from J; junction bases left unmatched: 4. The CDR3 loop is CASSLGTSAVNEQFF. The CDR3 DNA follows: TGTGCCAGCAGTTTAGGGACTAGCGCAGTCAATGAGCAGTTCTTC.

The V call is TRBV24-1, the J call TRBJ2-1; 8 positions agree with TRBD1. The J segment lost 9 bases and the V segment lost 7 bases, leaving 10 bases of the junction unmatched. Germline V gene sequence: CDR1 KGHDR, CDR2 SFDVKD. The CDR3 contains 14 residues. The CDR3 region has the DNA TGTGCCACCAGGGACTTATCAGGGGGCAGTGAGCAGTTCTTC. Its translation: CATRDLSGGSEQFF.

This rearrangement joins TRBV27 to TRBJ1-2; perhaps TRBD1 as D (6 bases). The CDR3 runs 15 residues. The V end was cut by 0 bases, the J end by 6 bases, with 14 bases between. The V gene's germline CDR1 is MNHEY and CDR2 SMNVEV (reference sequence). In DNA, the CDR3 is TGTGCCAGCAGTTTATCTCAGGGGAATTGGGATGGCTACACCTTC. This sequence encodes CASSLSQGNWDGYTF.

Here the CDR3 DNA reads TGTGCTAGTGGCTACGGCCTCACTAGCCCTAGCACAGATACGCAGTATTTT. Amino acids: CASGYGLTSPSTDTQYF. The chain is built from TRBV12-5 and TRBJ2-3, with D maybe TRBD2 (6 bases). The CDR3 has 17 amino acids. Trimming removed 6 bases at V and 0 bases at J, with 19 bases between. The germline V gene encodes CDR1 LGHNT and CDR2 FRNRAP.

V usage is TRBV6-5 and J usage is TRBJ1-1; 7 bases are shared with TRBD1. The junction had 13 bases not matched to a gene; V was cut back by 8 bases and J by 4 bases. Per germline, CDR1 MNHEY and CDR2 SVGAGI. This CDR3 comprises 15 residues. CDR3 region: CASGHQGGGFTEAFF. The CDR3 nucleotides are TGTGCCAGCGGCCACCAGGGGGGAGGCTTCACTGAAGCTTTCTTT.

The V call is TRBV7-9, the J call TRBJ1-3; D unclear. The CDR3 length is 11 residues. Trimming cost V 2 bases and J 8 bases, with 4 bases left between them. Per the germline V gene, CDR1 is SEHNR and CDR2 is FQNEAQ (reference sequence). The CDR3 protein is CASSLSDTIYF. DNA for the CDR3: TGTGCCAGCAGCTTAAGCGACACCATATATTTT.

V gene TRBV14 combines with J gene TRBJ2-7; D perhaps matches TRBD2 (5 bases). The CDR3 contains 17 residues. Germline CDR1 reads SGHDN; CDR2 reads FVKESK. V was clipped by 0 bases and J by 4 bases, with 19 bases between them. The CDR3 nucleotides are TGTGCCAGCAGCCAAGAATGGCAAGTTAGCGCGGTTTACGAGCAGTACTTC. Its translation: CASSQEWQVSAVYEQYF.

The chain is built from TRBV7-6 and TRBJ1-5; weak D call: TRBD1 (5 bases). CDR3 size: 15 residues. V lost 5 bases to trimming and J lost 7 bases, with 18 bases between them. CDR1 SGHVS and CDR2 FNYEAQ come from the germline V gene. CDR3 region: CASSPVGARGQPQHF. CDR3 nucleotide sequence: TGTGCCAGCAGCCCGGTTGGGGCGAGAGGACAGCCCCAGCATTTT.

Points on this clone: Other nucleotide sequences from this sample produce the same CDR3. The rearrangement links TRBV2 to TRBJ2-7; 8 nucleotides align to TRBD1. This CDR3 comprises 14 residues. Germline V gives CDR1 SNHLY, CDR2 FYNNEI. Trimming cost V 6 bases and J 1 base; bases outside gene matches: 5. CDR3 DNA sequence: TGTGCCAGCAGCGAAACAGGGGGATCCTACGAGCAGTACTTC. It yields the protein CASSETGGSYEQYF.

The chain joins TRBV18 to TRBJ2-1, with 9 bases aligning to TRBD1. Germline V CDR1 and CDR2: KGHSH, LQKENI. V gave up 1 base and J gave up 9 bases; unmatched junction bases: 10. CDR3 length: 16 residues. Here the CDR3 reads CASSPLPGTGISEQFF. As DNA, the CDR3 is TGTGCCAGCTCACCACTCCCCGGGACAGGGATTAGTGAGCAGTTCTTC. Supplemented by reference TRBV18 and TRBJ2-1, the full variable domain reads NAGVMQNPRHLVRRRGQEARLRCSPMKGHSHVYWYRQLPEEGLKFMVYLQKENIIDESGMPKERFSAEFPKEGPSILRIQQVVRGDSAAYFCASSPLPGTGISEQFFGPGTRLTVL.

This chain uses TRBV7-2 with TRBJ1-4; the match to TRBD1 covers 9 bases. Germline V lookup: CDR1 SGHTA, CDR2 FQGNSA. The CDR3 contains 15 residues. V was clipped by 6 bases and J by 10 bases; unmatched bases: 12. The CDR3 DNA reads TGTGCCAGCAGTTCAACACAGGGGGCGACGGGAAAACTGTTTTTT. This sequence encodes CASSSTQGATGKLFF.

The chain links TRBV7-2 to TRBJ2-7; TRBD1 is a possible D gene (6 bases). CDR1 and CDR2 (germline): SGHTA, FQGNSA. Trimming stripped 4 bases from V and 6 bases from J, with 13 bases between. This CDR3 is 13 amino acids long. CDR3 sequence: CASSSWTVREQYF. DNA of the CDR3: TGTGCCAGCAGCTCCTGGACAGTACGCGAGCAGTACTTC.

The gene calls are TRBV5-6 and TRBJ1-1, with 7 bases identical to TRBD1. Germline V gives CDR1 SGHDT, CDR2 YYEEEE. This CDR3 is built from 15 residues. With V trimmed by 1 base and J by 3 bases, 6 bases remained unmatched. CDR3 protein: CASSLRGHRDTEAFF. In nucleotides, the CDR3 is TGTGCCAGCAGCTTGAGGGGGCACCGGGACACTGAAGCTTTCTTT.

The CDR3 DNA is TGTGCCATCGGAGCGGGACTTTACAATGAGCAGTTCTTC. Residues: CAIGAGLYNEQFF. The genes are TRBV10-3 and TRBJ2-1, with 7 bases that match TRBD2. The CDR3 loop spans 13 amino acids. The V segment lost 8 bases and the J segment 4 bases; nucleotides outside the gene matches: 5. Germline values: CDR1 ENHRY, CDR2 SYGVKD.